This is a list of T cell receptor beta chains from one sample in a study of blood T cells in healthy people across ages. Each CDR3 protein gets one entry after TCRdb re-called the 5' RACE reads with MiXCR. The sample consists of about 320,000 distinct CDR3 sequences, roughly a quarter of them appearing once. Material for sequencing was blood. These receptors came from an older woman in good health. The CDR3 runs from the conserved cysteine through the conserved F or W. A D gene is named only where the DNA matches it firmly. Size is stated for part of the rows, as once, few or many counts, or as a class when the clone is expanded.

clone size | CDR3 length | J gene | V gene | D gene | CDR3 DNA | CDR3 protein
. | 15 | TRBJ2-1 | TRBV6-5 | . | TGTGCCAGCCGGACCGCAGAGAACAACTACAATGAGCAGTTCTTC | CASRTAENNYNEQFF
few | 15 | TRBJ2-1 | TRBV7-2 | . | TGTGCCAGCAGAGGTAGCGGTGGGCGTTACAATGAGCAGTTCTTC | CASRGSGGRYNEQFF
. | 15 | TRBJ2-3 | TRBV12-3/TRBV12-4 | . | TGTGCCAGCAGTTTCACTAGCTCCGGCACAGATACGCAGTATTTT | CASSFTSSGTDTQYF
few | 15 | TRBJ1-2 | TRBV7-9 | . | TGTGCCAGCAGCTTAAGAGGGATACCTAACTATGGCTACACCTTC | CASSLRGIPNYGYTF
. | 15 | TRBJ2-2 | TRBV27 | . | TGTGCCAGCAGTAACAGGGAACGGAACACCGGGGAGCTGTTTTTT | CASSNRERNTGELFF
. | 20 | TRBJ2-1 | TRBV11-1 | TRBD2 | TGTGCCAGCAGCTACGGTTTGGGACTAGCGGGAACGTCGGGTTCTACTGAGCAGTTCTTC | CASSYGLGLAGTSGSTEQFF
few | 17 | TRBJ2-4 | TRBV12-3/TRBV12-4 | . | TGTGCCAGCAGTTGGAGAGGGGGGGACAGGAGCGAAAACATTCAGTACTTC | CASSWRGGDRSENIQYF
few | 17 | TRBJ2-1 | TRBV5-1 | . | TGCGCCAGCAGCTTGAATTACGGGGGAAGCTCCTACAATGAGCAGTTCTTC | CASSLNYGGSSYNEQFF
many | 15 | TRBJ1-1 | TRBV6-2/TRBV6-3 | TRBD1 | TGTGCCAGCAGTTACGGGGACAGATCCAACACTGAAGCTTTCTTT | CASSYGDRSNTEAFF
. | 16 | TRBJ2-1 | TRBV5-1 | TRBD2 | TGCGCCAGCAGCTTGGGGGAGCGGGAGGGGTCCAATGAGCAGTTCTTC | CASSLGEREGSNEQFF
. | 13 | TRBJ1-1 | TRBV11-2 | . | TGTGCCAGCAGCTTCGACACAAACACTGAAGCTTTCTTT | CASSFDTNTEAFF
few | 16 | TRBJ2-5 | TRBV20-1 | TRBD2 | TGCAGTGCGACGACTAGCGGGAGGTTGTACCAAGAGACCCGGTACTTC | CSATTSGRLYQETRYF
few | 13 | TRBJ1-4 | TRBV3-1 | . | TGTGCCAGCAGATCTGCAACTAATGAAAAACTGTTTTTT | CASRSATNEKLFF
few | 14 | TRBJ2-7 | TRBV7-2 | . | TGTGCCAGCAGCTTATCTTCAGTAACCTACGAGCAGTACTTC | CASSLSSVTYEQYF
. | 17 | TRBJ2-5 | TRBV7-6 | . | TGTGCCAGCAGCGGGCAAGACGTTTGGGGACTCCAAGAGACCCAGTACTTC | CASSGQDVWGLQETQYF
once | 14 | TRBJ1-4 | TRBV28 | TRBD1 | TGTGCCAGCAGTTTCGTTACAGGGGATGAAAAACTGTTTTTT | CASSFVTGDEKLFF
. | 15 | TRBJ2-1 | TRBV28 | TRBD2 | TGTGCCAGCAGCCCTAGCGGGAGGTCCTACAGTGAGCAGTTCTTC | CASSPSGRSYSEQFF
once | 14 | TRBJ1-4 | TRBV28 | . | TGTGCCAGCAGTTCCGCGGACGTATTAGAAAAACTGTTTTTT | CASSSADVLEKLFF
. | 13 | TRBJ1-1 | TRBV24-1 | . | TGTGCCACCAGTGTTCCCGGTGGGACTGAAGCTTTCTTT | CATSVPGGTEAFF
few | 15 | TRBJ2-2 | TRBV7-2 | . | TGTGCCAGCAGCTTGAAGGGAGGGAACACCGGGGAGCTGTTTTTT | CASSLKGGNTGELFF
few | 16 | TRBJ1-6 | TRBV9 | TRBD1 | TGTGCCAGCAGCCTCAAATCTACAGGGGAGAATTCACCCCTCCACTTT | CASSLKSTGENSPLHF
. | 12 | TRBJ2-1 | TRBV20-1 | . | TGCAGTGCCCCGGACGGAAGGGAGGAGCAGTTCTTC | CSAPDGREEQFF
many | 14 | TRBJ2-7 | TRBV27 | TRBD2 | TGTGCCAGCAGTCGGACTAGCGGGGCCTACGAGCAGTACTTC | CASSRTSGAYEQYF
few | 13 | TRBJ2-5 | TRBV12-3/TRBV12-4 | TRBD2 | TGTGCCAGCAGTTTTAGTCTAGCGGACCTCCTTGACTTC | CASSFSLADLLDF
few | 15 | TRBJ2-5 | TRBV7-2 | . | TGTGCCAGCAGCTTAGCCAGGGACTGGCAAGAGACCCAGTACTTC | CASSLARDWQETQYF
. | 15 | TRBJ2-2 | TRBV29-1 | TRBD1 | TGCAGCGTACGCCCAGGGGGAGCGAACACCAGGGAGCTGTTTTTT | CSVRPGGANTRELFF
. | 14 | TRBJ1-1 | TRBV2 | . | TGTGCCAGCAGTGACGGGCAGGTTGGCACTGAAGCTTTCTTT | CASSDGQVGTEAFF
. | 11 | TRBJ2-1 | TRBV5-1 | . | TGCGCCAGCAGCTTGGGAGACGGGCAGTTCTTC | CASSLGDGQFF
few | 13 | TRBJ2-4 | TRBV6-6 | TRBD1 | TGTGCCAGCAGTTCAGGACAGGAAAACATTCAGTACTTC | CASSSGQENIQYF
. | 16 | TRBJ2-7 | TRBV4-1 | TRBD2 | TGCGCCAGCAGCCAAGATTTCAGCGGGAGGGGTCCCGAGCAGTACTTC | CASSQDFSGRGPEQYF
. | 14 | TRBJ2-3 | TRBV20-1 | . | TGCAGTGCTGATGGAGGGCCGGGTTTTGATACGCAGTATTTT | CSADGGPGFDTQYF
. | 15 | TRBJ2-7 | TRBV7-2 | TRBD1 | TGTGCCAGCAGCTTAGAACAGGGGACAGTCTACGAGCAGTACTTC | CASSLEQGTVYEQYF
. | 15 | TRBJ1-4 | TRBV7-2 | . | TGTGCCAGCAGCTTAGGACGAGGGGCGGGTGAAAAACTGTTTTTT | CASSLGRGAGEKLFF
. | 16 | TRBJ2-2 | TRBV28 | . | TGTGCCAGCAGGGGGGGACCGACAGGGTACACCGGGGAGCTGTTTTTT | CASRGGPTGYTGELFF
few | 12 | TRBJ2-3 | TRBV10-3 | . | TGTGCCATCAGCTCTGATGGAGATACGCAGTATTTT | CAISSDGDTQYF
. | 15 | TRBJ1-6 | TRBV21-1 | . | TGTGCCAGCAGGCTATCCAGGCGCTGGAATTCACCCCTCCACTTT | CASRLSRRWNSPLHF
. | 15 | TRBJ2-7 | TRBV7-6 | TRBD1 | TGTGCCAGCAGCTTAATTCAGGGGGAGACCTACGAGCAGTACTTC | CASSLIQGETYEQYF
few | 14 | TRBJ2-3 | TRBV29-1 | TRBD1 | TGCAGCGTAGTGACAGGGTCGTCGGGGTATACGCAGTATTTT | CSVVTGSSGYTQYF
. | 16 | TRBJ2-1 | TRBV20-1 | TRBD2 | TGCAGTGCCACTACAGGAGGGGGGACTAGACATAATGAGCAGTTCTTC | CSATTGGGTRHNEQFF
few | 14 | TRBJ1-2 | TRBV28 | TRBD1 | TGTGCCAGCAGTTCGGACAGGGGAGACTATGGCTACACCTTC | CASSSDRGDYGYTF
few | 14 | TRBJ2-5 | TRBV10-3 | TRBD2 | TGTGCCATCAGTCCGGGACTAGCGGCAGAGACCCAGTACTTC | CAISPGLAAETQYF
few | 15 | TRBJ1-5 | TRBV6-2/TRBV6-3 | . | TGTGCCAGCAGTTACACATCTGGGGTTCCATCACCCCAGCATTTT | CASSYTSGVPSPQHF
. | 16 | TRBJ2-1 | TRBV12-3/TRBV12-4 | . | TGTGCCAGCAGTCCCTTAGGATTGAGCTCCTACAATGAGCAGTTCTTC | CASSPLGLSSYNEQFF
. | 16 | TRBJ1-5 | TRBV28 | TRBD1 | TGTGCCAGCAGCCCCCGGGACAGGGCAGGCAATCAGCCCCAGCATTTT | CASSPRDRAGNQPQHF
many | 14 | TRBJ2-3 | TRBV10-3 | . | TGTGCCATCAGTGAGGGGGCCCGCACAGATACGCAGTATTTT | CAISEGARTDTQYF
. | 15 | TRBJ1-5 | TRBV7-2 | . | TGTGCCAGCAGCCCAAACAGGGTCGGCAATCAGCCCCAGCATTTT | CASSPNRVGNQPQHF
. | 15 | TRBJ2-2 | TRBV3-1 | . | TGTGCCAGCAGCCGGGACGGCACGAACACCGGGGAGCTGTTTTTT | CASSRDGTNTGELFF
. | 14 | TRBJ2-1 | TRBV6-4 | TRBD1 | TGTGCCAGCAGTTCCGGGACAGTGGGGTATGAGCAGTTCTTC | CASSSGTVGYEQFF
. | 15 | TRBJ2-6 | TRBV25-1 | . | TGTGCCAGCAGCGCCTCAAGCTCTGGGGCCAACGTCCTGACTTTC | CASSASSSGANVLTF
. | 12 | TRBJ1-2 | TRBV28 | . | TGTGCCAGCAGGGCCCAAGGGGAGGGCTACACCTTC | CASRAQGEGYTF
. | 14 | TRBJ1-5 | TRBV21-1 | . | TGTGCCAGCAGCACTGGACGGAGCAATCAGCCCCAGCATTTT | CASSTGRSNQPQHF
. | 15 | TRBJ2-4 | TRBV15 | . | TGTGCCACCAGCAGTTTAGACAGGAATACAAACATTCAGTACTTC | CATSSLDRNTNIQYF
. | 12 | TRBJ2-7 | TRBV20-1 | . | TGCAGTGCTAGTCGGGCGGGCTACGAGCAGTACTTC | CSASRAGYEQYF